These 9 T cell receptor beta chains were all obtained from the same sample, sequenced in a study of control samples from healthy donors and cancer patients. Some clones are missing from TCRdb's copy, which holds only in-frame ones; the method was immunoSEQ multiplex PCR. Of roughly 95,000 clones in the sample, approximately 90% were seen once. The sequencing sample was made of blood. These receptors were collected from a woman in her twenties or thirties in good health.

This chain links TRBV28 with TRBJ1-2; D is unresolved. Trimming cost V 1 base and J 13 bases, with 13 bases left between them. The germline V gene encodes CDR1 MDHEN and CDR2 SYDVKM. This CDR3 comprises 12 residues. The CDR3 reads CASSLSSLPPTF. As DNA, the CDR3 is TGTGCCAGCAGTTTATCAAGCCTCCCTCCCACCTTC.

The chain has TRBV7-9 and TRBJ1-5; D ambiguous. This CDR3 has 15 residues. Germline CDR1 and CDR2: SEHNR and FQNEAQ (reference sequence). Trimming removed 0 bases from V and 0 bases from J, with 6 bases in between. The CDR3 protein is CASSLAGASNQPQHF. CDR3 nucleotide sequence: TGTGCCAGCAGCTTAGCGGGTGCTAGCAATCAGCCCCAGCATTTT.

J is TRBJ2-5 and V is TRBV3-1 (or the pseudogene TRBV3-2), with TRBD2 identical over 9 bases. The germline V gene has CDR1 LGHDT and CDR2 YNNKEL (reference sequence). The length of the CDR3 is 18 residues. Trimming removed 0 bases from V and 4 bases from J; junction bases left unmatched: 12. The CDR3 region is CASSQDVLLAGQGETQYF. DNA of the CDR3: TGTGCCAGCAGCCAAGATGTGTTGCTAGCGGGGCAGGGAGAGACCCAGTACTTC.

The chain carries TRBV28 and TRBJ2-3, with D tentatively TRBD1 (5 bases). From germline, CDR1 is MDHEN and CDR2 SYDVKM. Deletions cut 3 bases from V and 2 bases from J, with 12 bases between. The CDR3 has 15 amino acids. In DNA, the CDR3 is TGTGCCAGCAGTTTTCAGCAGGGCCTCACAGATACGCAGTATTTT. As protein: CASSFQQGLTDTQYF.

This clone has just one count. J is TRBJ2-3 and V is TRBV9, with 14 bases aligning to TRBD2. After removal of 3 bases from V and 3 bases from J, the junction contained 6 bases not matched to a gene. Germline assignment: CDR1 SGDLS and CDR2 YYNGEE. This CDR3 has 17 residues. The CDR3 protein is CASSAGTSGSLTDTQYF. In nucleotides, the CDR3 is TGTGCCAGCAGCGCAGGGACTAGCGGGAGTCTAACAGATACGCAGTATTTT.

The chain employs TRBV2 and TRBJ2-2; D may be TRBD1 or TRBD2 (5 bases each). This CDR3 has 14 amino acids. Germline lookup yields CDR1 SNHLY and CDR2 FYNNEI. V lost 7 bases and J 3 bases, leaving 12 bases between the germline ends. In nucleotides, the CDR3 is TGTGCCAGCACGGGCAGGGAGCACACCGGGGAGCTGTTTTTT. It codes for CASTGREHTGELFF.

The chain combines TRBV5-1 with TRBJ2-2; possible D gene TRBD1, 5 bases. There are 15 residues in the CDR3. The ends were cut back, 6 bases at V and 0 bases at J, with 12 bases in the middle. Germline values: CDR1 SGHRS, CDR2 YFSETQ. CDR3: CASKETVANTGELFF. In DNA form, the CDR3 reads TGCGCCAGCAAGGAGACAGTAGCGAACACCGGGGAGCTGTTTTTT.

The chain is built from TRBV7-9 and TRBJ1-2; 7 bases are a match to TRBD1. With 4 bases clipped from V and 2 bases from J, the junction kept 10 bases outside the gene matches. The germline V gene encodes CDR1 SEHNR and CDR2 FQNEAQ (reference sequence). This CDR3 has 16 residues. CDR3 protein: CASSSAGTTGNYGYTF. DNA for the CDR3: TGTGCCAGCAGCTCAGCGGGAACGACAGGGAACTATGGCTACACCTTC.

The gene calls are TRBV25-1 and TRBJ2-7; weak D call: TRBD1 (5 bases). Germline V gives CDR1 MGHDK, CDR2 SYGVNS. Trimming stripped 2 bases from V and 0 bases from J, with 11 bases between. The CDR3 length is 15 residues. The CDR3 here is CASSEGVGASYEQYF. Written as DNA, the CDR3 is TGTGCCAGCAGTGAAGGGGTAGGGGCCTCCTACGAGCAGTACTTC.